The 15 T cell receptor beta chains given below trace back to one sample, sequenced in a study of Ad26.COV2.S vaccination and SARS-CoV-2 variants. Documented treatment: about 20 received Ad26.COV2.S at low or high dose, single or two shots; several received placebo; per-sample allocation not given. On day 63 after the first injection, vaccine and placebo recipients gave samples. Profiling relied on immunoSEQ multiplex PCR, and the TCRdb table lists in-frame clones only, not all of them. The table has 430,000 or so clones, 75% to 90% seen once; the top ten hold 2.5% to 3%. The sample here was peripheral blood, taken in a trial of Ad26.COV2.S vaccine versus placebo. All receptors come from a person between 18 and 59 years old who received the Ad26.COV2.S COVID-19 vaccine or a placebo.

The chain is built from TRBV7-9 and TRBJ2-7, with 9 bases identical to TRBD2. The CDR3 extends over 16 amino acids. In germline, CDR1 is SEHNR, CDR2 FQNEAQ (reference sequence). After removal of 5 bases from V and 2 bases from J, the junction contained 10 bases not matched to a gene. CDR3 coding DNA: TGTGCCAGCAGCCCGGAGGGGACTAGCAGTGCCTACGAGCAGTACTTC. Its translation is CASSPEGTSSAYEQYF. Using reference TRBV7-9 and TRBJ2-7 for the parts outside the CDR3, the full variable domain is DTGVSQNPRHKITKRGQNVTFRCDPISEHNRLYWYRQTLGQGPEFLTYFQNEAQLEKSRLLSDRFSAERPKGSFSTLEIQRTEQGDSAMYLCASSPEGTSSAYEQYFGPGTRLTVT.

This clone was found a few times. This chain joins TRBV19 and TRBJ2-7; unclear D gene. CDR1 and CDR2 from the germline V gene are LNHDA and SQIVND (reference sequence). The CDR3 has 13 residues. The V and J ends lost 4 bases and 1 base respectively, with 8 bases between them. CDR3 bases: TGTGCCAGTAGTACCGACGGATCCTACGAGCAGTACTTC. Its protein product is CASSTDGSYEQYF.

The CDR3 DNA sequence: TGTGCCTGGAGCGACAAGGGACAGGATAACTATGGCTACACCTTC. Its protein is CAWSDKGQDNYGYTF. The chain has TRBV30 and TRBJ1-2, with 8 bases aligning to TRBD1. The CDR3 consists of 15 residues. Per germline, CDR1 GTSNPN and CDR2 SVGIG (reference sequence). V lost 3 bases, J lost 1 base, and 7 bases stayed unmatched. Complete variable domain (other parts from reference TRBV30 and TRBJ1-2): SQTIHQWPATLVQPVGSPLSLECTVEGTSNPNLYWYRQAAGRGLQLLFYSVGIGQISSEVPQNLSASRPQDRQFILSSKKLLLSDSGFYLCAWSDKGQDNYGYTFGSGTRLTVV.

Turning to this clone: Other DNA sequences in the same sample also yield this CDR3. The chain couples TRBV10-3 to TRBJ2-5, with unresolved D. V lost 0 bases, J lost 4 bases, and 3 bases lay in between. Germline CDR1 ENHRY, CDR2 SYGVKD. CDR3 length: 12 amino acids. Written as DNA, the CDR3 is TGTGCCATCAGTGAGTCGGCAGAGACCCAGTACTTC. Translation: CAISESAETQYF.

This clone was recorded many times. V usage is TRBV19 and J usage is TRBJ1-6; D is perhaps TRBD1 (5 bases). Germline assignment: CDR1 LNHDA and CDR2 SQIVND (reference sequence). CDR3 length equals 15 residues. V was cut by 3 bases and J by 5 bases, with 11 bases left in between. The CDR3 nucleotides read TGTGCCAGTAGTATTGGCAGGGAGGATAATTCACCCCTCCACTTT. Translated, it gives CASSIGREDNSPLHF.

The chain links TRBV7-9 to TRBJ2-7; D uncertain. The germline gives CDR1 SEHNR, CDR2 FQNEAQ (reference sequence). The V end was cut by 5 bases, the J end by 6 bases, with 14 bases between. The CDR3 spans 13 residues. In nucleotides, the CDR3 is TGTGCCAGCAGCCGCAGAGGTCTGGCCGAGCAGTACGTC. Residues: CASSRRGLAEQYV.

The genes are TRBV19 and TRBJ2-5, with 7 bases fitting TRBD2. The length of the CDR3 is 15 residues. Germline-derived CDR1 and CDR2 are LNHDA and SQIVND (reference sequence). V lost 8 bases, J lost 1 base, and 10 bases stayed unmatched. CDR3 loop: CASDPGSSGQETQYF. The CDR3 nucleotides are TGTGCCAGTGACCCAGGGTCTAGCGGCCAAGAGACCCAGTACTTC.

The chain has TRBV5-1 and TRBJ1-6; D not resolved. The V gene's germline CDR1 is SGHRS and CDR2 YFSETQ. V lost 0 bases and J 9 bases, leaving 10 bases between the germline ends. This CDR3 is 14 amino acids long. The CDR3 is CASSLGHDGSPLHF. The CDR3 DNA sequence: TGCGCCAGCAGCTTGGGACATGACGGTTCACCCCTCCACTTT.

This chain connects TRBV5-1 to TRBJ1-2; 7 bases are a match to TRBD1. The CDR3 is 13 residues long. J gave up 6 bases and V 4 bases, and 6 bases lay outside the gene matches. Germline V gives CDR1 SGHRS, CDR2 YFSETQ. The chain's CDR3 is CASSLTGTDGYTF. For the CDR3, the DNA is TGCGCCAGCAGCCTGACGGGGACAGATGGCTACACCTTC.

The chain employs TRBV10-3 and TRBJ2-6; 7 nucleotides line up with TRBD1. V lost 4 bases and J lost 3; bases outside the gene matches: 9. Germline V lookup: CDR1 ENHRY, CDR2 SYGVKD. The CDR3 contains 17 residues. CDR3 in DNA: TGTGCCATCAGTGGAAAATTAACAGGGGATGGGGCCAACGTCCTGACTTTC. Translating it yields CAISGKLTGDGANVLTF.

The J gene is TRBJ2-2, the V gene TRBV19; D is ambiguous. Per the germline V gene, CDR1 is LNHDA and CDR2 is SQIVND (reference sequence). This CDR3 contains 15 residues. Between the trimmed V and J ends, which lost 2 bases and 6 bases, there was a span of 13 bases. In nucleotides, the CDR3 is TGTGCCAGTAGTATAATCAGACGGCCGCCCGGGGAGCTGTTTTTT. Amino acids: CASSIIRRPPGELFF.

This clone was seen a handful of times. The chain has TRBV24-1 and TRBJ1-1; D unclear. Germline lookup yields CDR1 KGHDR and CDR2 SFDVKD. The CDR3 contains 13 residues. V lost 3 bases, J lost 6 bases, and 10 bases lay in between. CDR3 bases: TGTGCCACCAGTGATCATGAACAATCTGAAGCTTTCTTT. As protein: CATSDHEQSEAFF.

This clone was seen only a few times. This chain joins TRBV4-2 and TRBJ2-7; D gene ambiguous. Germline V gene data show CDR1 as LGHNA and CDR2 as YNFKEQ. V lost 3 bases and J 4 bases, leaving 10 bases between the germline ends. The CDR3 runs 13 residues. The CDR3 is CASSQVGFYEQYF. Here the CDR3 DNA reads TGTGCCAGCAGCCAGGTAGGGTTTTACGAGCAGTACTTC.

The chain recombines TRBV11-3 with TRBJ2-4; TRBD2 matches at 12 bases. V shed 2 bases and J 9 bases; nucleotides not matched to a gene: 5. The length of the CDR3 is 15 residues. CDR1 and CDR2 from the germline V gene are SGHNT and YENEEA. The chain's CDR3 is CASSLRTSGMGIQYF. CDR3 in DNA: TGTGCCAGCAGCTTAAGGACTAGCGGGATGGGCATTCAGTACTTC.

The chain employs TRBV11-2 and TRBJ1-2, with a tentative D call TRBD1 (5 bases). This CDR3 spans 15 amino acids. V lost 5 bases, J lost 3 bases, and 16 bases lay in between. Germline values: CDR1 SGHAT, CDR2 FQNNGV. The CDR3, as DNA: TGTGCCAGCAGCCCCCGGCCCCAAGGGGACTATGGCTACACCTTC. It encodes CASSPRPQGDYGYTF.